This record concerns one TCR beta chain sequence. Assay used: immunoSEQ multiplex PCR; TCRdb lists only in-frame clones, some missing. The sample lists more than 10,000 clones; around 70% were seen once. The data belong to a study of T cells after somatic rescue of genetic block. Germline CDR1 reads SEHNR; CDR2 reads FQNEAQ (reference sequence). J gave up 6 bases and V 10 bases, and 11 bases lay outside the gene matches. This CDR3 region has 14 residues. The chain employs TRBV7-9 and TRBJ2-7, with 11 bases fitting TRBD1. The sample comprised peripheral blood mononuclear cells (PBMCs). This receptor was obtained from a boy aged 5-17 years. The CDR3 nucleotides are TGTGCCACCACCGGGACAGGGGGTTCTGGCGAGCAGTACTTC. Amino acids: CATTGTGGSGEQYF.